Listed below are T cell receptor beta chains from one sample, sequenced in a study of siplizumab effects on memory and regulatory T cells. TCRdb's table, derived via immunoSEQ multiplex PCR, lists solely in-frame clones and lacks some. This table holds approximately 97,000 clones, 92% found once. Specimen: CD4+ T cells sorted from blood. All receptors come from a human donor in good health. Each CDR3 is given with its conserved first and last residue. The order of the fields is J gene, V gene, clone size, D gene, CDR3 protein, CDR3 DNA. A D gene is named only where the DNA matches it firmly. Clone size is shown for a subset of rows, as once, few, many or a class of expanded clone.

J gene: TRBJ1-2
V gene: TRBV9
clone size: -
D gene: -
CDR3 protein: CASSVGRDFSGYTF
CDR3 DNA: TGTGCCAGCAGCGTAGGTCGGGACTTCTCAGGCTACACCTTC

J gene: TRBJ1-2
V gene: TRBV6-6
clone size: -
D gene: -
CDR3 protein: CASSTADYYGYTF
CDR3 DNA: TGTGCCAGCAGTACGGCTGACTACTATGGCTACACCTTC

J gene: TRBJ1-1
V gene: TRBV13
clone size: -
D gene: -
CDR3 protein: CASSLGVGSQVLLTEAFF
CDR3 DNA: TGTGCCAGCAGCTTAGGGGTAGGGTCCCAAGTTCTCCTCACTGAAGCTTTCTTT

J gene: TRBJ2-6
V gene: TRBV29-1
clone size: -
D gene: TRBD1
CDR3 protein: CSVATGDGANVLTF
CDR3 DNA: TGCAGCGTCGCGACAGGGGACGGGGCCAACGTCCTGACTTTC

J gene: TRBJ1-4
V gene: TRBV27
clone size: -
D gene: -
CDR3 protein: CASKEGYSRTNEKLFF
CDR3 DNA: TGTGCCAGCAAGGAGGGTTACTCCAGAACTAATGAAAAACTGTTTTTT

J gene: TRBJ2-1
V gene: TRBV29-1
clone size: -
D gene: -
CDR3 protein: CSAELSFPPKTYNEQFF
CDR3 DNA: TGCAGCGCCGAGCTGAGTTTTCCGCCGAAAACCTACAATGAGCAGTTCTTC

J gene: TRBJ2-3
V gene: TRBV7-8
clone size: -
D gene: -
CDR3 protein: CASSRATSSTDTQYF
CDR3 DNA: TGTGCCAGCAGCCGGGCGACTTCTAGCACAGATACGCAGTATTTT

J gene: TRBJ1-1
V gene: TRBV10-2
clone size: -
D gene: -
CDR3 protein: CASTGSSEAFF
CDR3 DNA: TGCGCCAGCACTGGGAGTTCTGAAGCTTTCTTT

J gene: TRBJ1-1
V gene: TRBV6-6
clone size: -
D gene: -
CDR3 protein: CASGEVGDTEAFF
CDR3 DNA: TGTGCCAGCGGGGAAGTAGGTGACACTGAAGCTTTCTTT

J gene: TRBJ2-2
V gene: TRBV5-1
clone size: -
D gene: -
CDR3 protein: CASSDGTNTGELFF
CDR3 DNA: TGCGCCAGCAGCGACGGCACGAACACCGGGGAGCTGTTTTTT

J gene: TRBJ1-5
V gene: TRBV27
clone size: -
D gene: -
CDR3 protein: CASSFRSTNQPQHF
CDR3 DNA: TGTGCCAGCAGTTTCCGGTCCACAAATCAGCCCCAGCATTTT

J gene: TRBJ2-2
V gene: TRBV19
clone size: -
D gene: -
CDR3 protein: CASSIQGNTGELFF
CDR3 DNA: TGTGCCAGTAGTATACAGGGTAACACCGGGGAGCTGTTTTTT

J gene: TRBJ2-3
V gene: TRBV7-9
clone size: -
D gene: -
CDR3 protein: CASSELADTQYF
CDR3 DNA: TGTGCCAGCAGCGAGCTTGCTGATACGCAGTATTTT

J gene: TRBJ2-2
V gene: TRBV18
clone size: -
D gene: TRBD1
CDR3 protein: CASSPDRGPSGELFF
CDR3 DNA: TGTGCCAGCTCACCGGACAGGGGGCCGTCCGGGGAGCTGTTTTTT

J gene: TRBJ1-3
V gene: TRBV2
clone size: once
D gene: TRBD1
CDR3 protein: CASSAQGAGNTIYF
CDR3 DNA: TGTGCCAGCAGTGCACAGGGGGCGGGAAACACCATATATTTT

J gene: TRBJ2-7
V gene: TRBV18
clone size: -
D gene: -
CDR3 protein: CASSPFGRGDSYEQYF
CDR3 DNA: TGTGCCAGCTCACCGTTTGGGCGAGGGGACTCCTACGAGCAGTACTTC

J gene: TRBJ2-3
V gene: TRBV6-1
clone size: -
D gene: TRBD1
CDR3 protein: CASSPRQGKATQYF
CDR3 DNA: TGTGCCAGCAGTCCCCGACAGGGGAAAGCTACGCAGTATTTT

J gene: TRBJ1-5
V gene: TRBV30
clone size: -
D gene: -
CDR3 protein: CAWRQGSNQPQHF
CDR3 DNA: TGTGCCTGGAGACAGGGTAGCAATCAGCCCCAGCATTTT

J gene: TRBJ1-5
V gene: TRBV19
clone size: once
D gene: TRBD1
CDR3 protein: CASSREGQEDQPQHF
CDR3 DNA: TGTGCCAGTAGCAGAGAAGGACAGGAGGATCAGCCCCAGCATTTT

J gene: TRBJ2-3
V gene: TRBV6-4
clone size: -
D gene: -
CDR3 protein: CASSRELADTQYF
CDR3 DNA: TGTGCCAGCAGTCGGGAGCTCGCAGATACGCAGTATTTT

J gene: TRBJ2-2
V gene: TRBV30
clone size: -
D gene: TRBD2
CDR3 protein: CAWSGGLAGGGLFF
CDR3 DNA: TGTGCCTGGAGTGGAGGACTAGCGGGAGGAGGGCTGTTTTTT

J gene: TRBJ2-7
V gene: TRBV19
clone size: -
D gene: -
CDR3 protein: CASSISPTLTYEQYF
CDR3 DNA: TGTGCCAGTAGTATAAGCCCGACCTTAACCTACGAGCAGTACTTC

J gene: TRBJ1-1
V gene: TRBV9
clone size: -
D gene: TRBD1
CDR3 protein: CASSVGDSGMNTEAFF
CDR3 DNA: TGTGCCAGCAGCGTAGGGGACAGTGGCATGAACACTGAAGCTTTCTTT

J gene: TRBJ2-3
V gene: TRBV27
clone size: -
D gene: TRBD2
CDR3 protein: CATIYGTSGGGTQYF
CDR3 DNA: TGTGCCACTATTTACGGGACTAGCGGAGGCGGTACGCAGTATTTT

J gene: TRBJ1-2
V gene: TRBV2
clone size: -
D gene: -
CDR3 protein: CARDGGNGYTF
CDR3 DNA: TGTGCAAGAGATGGGGGAAATGGCTACACCTTC

J gene: TRBJ2-3
V gene: TRBV6-1
clone size: -
D gene: TRBD2
CDR3 protein: CASSDIAGGTDTQYF
CDR3 DNA: TGTGCCAGCAGTGATATAGCGGGAGGGACAGATACGCAGTATTTT

J gene: TRBJ2-5
V gene: TRBV28
clone size: -
D gene: -
CDR3 protein: CASTLGGRVTQETQYF
CDR3 DNA: TGTGCCAGCACCCTGGGGGGCAGGGTGACACAAGAGACCCAGTACTTC

J gene: TRBJ1-1
V gene: TRBV19
clone size: -
D gene: TRBD1
CDR3 protein: CASGTGPSVGVTEAFF
CDR3 DNA: TGTGCTAGTGGGACAGGGCCTTCCGTCGGCGTCACTGAAGCTTTCTTT

J gene: TRBJ1-2
V gene: TRBV5-1
clone size: -
D gene: -
CDR3 protein: CASSLSGGQNYGYTF
CDR3 DNA: TGCGCCAGCAGCTTGTCGGGGGGGCAAAACTATGGCTACACCTTC

J gene: TRBJ1-5
V gene: TRBV6-5
clone size: -
D gene: TRBD1
CDR3 protein: CASSRDRTNQPQHF
CDR3 DNA: TGTGCCAGCAGTCGGGACAGGACCAATCAGCCCCAGCATTTT

J gene: TRBJ2-7
V gene: TRBV5-1
clone size: once
D gene: TRBD1
CDR3 protein: CASSVGTGVPTEQYF
CDR3 DNA: TGCGCCAGCAGCGTAGGGACAGGGGTTCCTACCGAGCAGTACTTC

J gene: TRBJ2-7
V gene: TRBV4-1
clone size: once
D gene: TRBD2
CDR3 protein: CASSQTGTRGSYEQYF
CDR3 DNA: TGCGCCAGCAGCCAAACCGGGACTAGGGGGTCCTACGAGCAGTACTTC

J gene: TRBJ1-3
V gene: TRBV5-1
clone size: -
D gene: -
CDR3 protein: CASSFQGVTGNTIYF
CDR3 DNA: TGCGCCAGCAGCTTCCAGGGTGTGACTGGAAACACCATATATTTT

J gene: TRBJ1-5
V gene: TRBV30
clone size: -
D gene: -
CDR3 protein: CAWSGSRVSNQPQHF
CDR3 DNA: TGTGCCTGGAGTGGGAGCCGAGTTAGCAATCAGCCCCAGCATTTT

J gene: TRBJ1-3
V gene: TRBV5-1
clone size: -
D gene: -
CDR3 protein: CASGEGTHGNTIYF
CDR3 DNA: TGCGCCAGCGGGGAGGGAACCCATGGAAACACCATATATTTT

J gene: TRBJ1-2
V gene: TRBV5-5
clone size: -
D gene: -
CDR3 protein: CASSLDRRPEIYGYTF
CDR3 DNA: TGTGCCAGCAGCCTGGACAGACGCCCGGAAATCTATGGCTACACCTTC

J gene: TRBJ2-3
V gene: TRBV6-1
clone size: -
D gene: -
CDR3 protein: CASKSSLRDTQYF
CDR3 DNA: TGTGCCAGCAAGTCATCTTTACGGGATACGCAGTATTTT

J gene: TRBJ2-7
V gene: TRBV10-1
clone size: -
D gene: TRBD2
CDR3 protein: CASSDDGLAGVYEQYF
CDR3 DNA: TGCGCCAGCAGTGATGATGGACTAGCGGGAGTCTACGAGCAGTACTTC

J gene: TRBJ2-2
V gene: TRBV5-5
clone size: -
D gene: -
CDR3 protein: CASSTEHGAVRELFF
CDR3 DNA: TGTGCCAGCAGCACCGAACATGGGGCCGTCCGGGAGCTGTTTTTT

J gene: TRBJ2-7
V gene: TRBV5-1
clone size: -
D gene: -
CDR3 protein: CASGQGPSSYEQYF
CDR3 DNA: TGCGCCAGCGGGCAGGGGCCAAGCTCCTACGAGCAGTACTTC

J gene: TRBJ2-3
V gene: TRBV7-8
clone size: -
D gene: -
CDR3 protein: CASSFGGSTDTQYF
CDR3 DNA: TGTGCCAGCAGCTTCGGCGGAAGCACAGATACGCAGTATTTT

J gene: TRBJ2-7
V gene: TRBV10-3
clone size: -
D gene: TRBD2
CDR3 protein: CAIGGGYEQYF
CDR3 DNA: TGTGCCATCGGGGGGGGATACGAGCAGTACTTC

J gene: TRBJ2-5
V gene: TRBV7-9
clone size: -
D gene: -
CDR3 protein: CASSLEGSNQETQYF
CDR3 DNA: TGTGCCAGCAGCTTGGAAGGAAGTAACCAAGAGACCCAGTACTTC

J gene: TRBJ2-5
V gene: TRBV5-1
clone size: -
D gene: -
CDR3 protein: CASSLRPPPSETQYF
CDR3 DNA: TGCGCCAGCAGCTTGAGACCCCCCCCATCTGAGACCCAGTACTTC

J gene: TRBJ2-7
V gene: TRBV28
clone size: -
D gene: TRBD1
CDR3 protein: CASTAPGQGNYEQYF
CDR3 DNA: TGTGCCAGCACCGCCCCGGGACAGGGGAACTACGAGCAGTACTTC

J gene: TRBJ2-7
V gene: TRBV4-2
clone size: -
D gene: -
CDR3 protein: CASSQSSQERVYEQYF
CDR3 DNA: TGTGCCAGCAGCCAATCCTCTCAAGAACGGGTCTACGAGCAGTACTTC

J gene: TRBJ1-1
V gene: TRBV6-5
clone size: -
D gene: -
CDR3 protein: CASSSLARGMNTEAFF
CDR3 DNA: TGTGCCAGCAGTTCCCTAGCGAGGGGAATGAACACTGAAGCTTTCTTT